These 24 T cell receptor beta chains came from one sample sequenced in a study of glioma-infiltrating T cells. TCR alpha and beta CDR3 regions were amplified from RNA using iRepertoire nested multiplex PCR. TCRdb re-called the multiplex PCR reads through MiXCR, storing one row per CDR3 protein. The profile shows 100,000 to 150,000 distinct CDR3 sequences, roughly a quarter of them singletons. Sequencing was performed on glioma tissue, nonneoplastic brain tissue, or PBMCs (not recorded which). Receptors were obtained from a human donor with low-grade glioma or glioblastoma, undergoing nonglioma brain surgery, or in good health (not recorded which).

As for this clonotype: A much more abundant neighbour one base away suggests this may be a read error. The rearrangement joins TRBV14 to TRBJ1-5; possibly TRBD1 for D (5 bases). This CDR3 has 17 residues. The V end lost 5 bases, the J end lost 0 bases, and 17 bases lay between the germline ends. Germline V gene lookup returns CDR1 SGHDN and CDR2 FVKESK. Here the CDR3 DNA reads TGTGCCAGCAGCGAAATGACAGCCCTTGATAGCAATCAGCCCCAGCATTTT. It yields the protein CASSEMTALDSNQPQHF.

The V and J genes are TRBV25-1 and TRBJ1-3; D possibly corresponds to TRBD1 (5 bases). This CDR3 has 15 residues. V shed 7 bases and J shed 0 bases, with 13 bases lying between them. CDR1 and CDR2 (germline): MGHDK, SYGVNS. The CDR3 here is CASNGGGNSGNTIYF. CDR3 in DNA: TGTGCCAGCAATGGGGGAGGGAACTCTGGAAACACCATATATTTT. Full variable domain (outside the CDR3, taken from reference TRBV25-1 and TRBJ1-3): EADIYQTPRYLVIGTGKKITLECSQTMGHDKMYWYQQDPGMELHLIHYSYGVNSTEKGDLSSESTVSRIRTEHFPLTLESARPSHTSQYLCASNGGGNSGNTIYFGEGSWLTVV.

The chain carries TRBV4-2 and TRBJ1-5, with 7 bases aligning to TRBD1. The CDR3 is 15 residues long. The germline V gene has CDR1 LGHNA and CDR2 YNFKEQ. V was clipped by 3 bases and J by 2 bases; unmatched bases: 4. The CDR3 spells CASSQGDSRNQPQHF. The DNA for the CDR3 is TGTGCCAGCAGCCAGGGGGACAGTCGCAATCAGCCCCAGCATTTT.

This sequence joins TRBV6-2 or TRBV6-3 and TRBJ2-1; D may be TRBD1 (7 bases). Germline assignment: CDR1 MNHEY and CDR2 SVGEGT. The CDR3 totals 14 residues. The CDR3 sequence: CTSRNLGQNNEQFF. The DNA for the CDR3 is TGTACTAGCAGAAACTTGGGACAGAACAATGAGCAGTTCTTC.

The J gene is TRBJ2-3, the V gene TRBV3-1; 13 bases are a match to TRBD2. With V trimmed by 3 bases and J by 1 base, 4 bases remained unmatched. CDR1 and CDR2 (germline): LGHDT, YNNKEL (reference sequence). The CDR3 spans 17 residues. The CDR3 bases are TGTGCCAGCAGCCACAGGACTAGCGGGGGCCGCACAGATACGCAGTATTTT. As protein: CASSHRTSGGRTDTQYF.

This clonotype showed up many times. V and J are TRBV27 and TRBJ1-2; D remains unclear. The germline V gene encodes CDR1 MNHEY and CDR2 SMNVEV (reference sequence). Trimming pared 8 bases from V and 4 bases from J, leaving 8 bases between. CDR3 length: 11 amino acids. CDR3: CASGVGYGYTF. In nucleotides, the CDR3 is TGTGCCAGCGGGGTTGGCTATGGCTACACCTTC.

For this clonotype: A much larger clone sits a single nucleotide away, making a read error possible. This sequence joins TRBV20-1 and TRBJ1-1, with no clear D. With 4 bases removed from V and 2 bases from J, the gap between germline ends came to 11 bases. Germline loops: CDR1 DFQATT, CDR2 SNEGSKA (reference sequence). The CDR3 contains 13 residues. The CDR3 loop is CSANENPNTEAFF. In DNA form, the CDR3 reads TGCAGTGCTAACGAAAACCCTAACACTGAAGCTTTCTTT.

V is TRBV24-1 and J is TRBJ2-3; D gene ambiguous. This CDR3 region has 15 residues. Germline lookup yields CDR1 KGHDR and CDR2 SFDVKD. Trimming removed 0 bases from V and 2 bases from J, with 8 bases in between. The CDR3 protein is CATSDLPRDTDTQYF. The DNA of the CDR3 is TGTGCCACCAGTGATTTGCCTAGGGACACAGATACGCAGTATTTT.

This clonotype occurred many times. The chain links TRBV7-9 to TRBJ2-5, with 7 positions matching TRBD1. CDR1 is SEHNR, CDR2 FQNEAQ, per germline (reference sequence). This CDR3 comprises 13 residues. The V and J ends lost 6 bases and 1 base, in that order; junction bases with no gene match: 2. The CDR3 here is CASRRGPQETQYF. As DNA, the CDR3 is TGTGCCAGCAGGAGGGGGCCCCAAGAGACCCAGTACTTC.

The chain couples TRBV28 to TRBJ2-7; maybe TRBD1 (5 bases). Germline values: CDR1 MDHEN, CDR2 SYDVKM. The CDR3 consists of 13 residues. The CDR3 reads CSSSSRTPGEQYV. The CDR3 DNA sequence: TGTTCCAGCAGTTCCCGGACACCCGGAGAGCAGTACGTC.

This clonotype was counted ten times or more. The chain carries TRBV15 and TRBJ2-5, with D perhaps matching TRBD1 (6 bases). V dropped 5 bases and J dropped 2 bases, with 12 bases sitting between them. Germline CDR1 is LNHNV and CDR2 is YYDKDF (reference sequence). The CDR3 extends over 14 amino acids. The CDR3 protein is CATSVDRFQETQYF. The CDR3 DNA reads as TGTGCCACCAGCGTCGACAGGTTTCAAGAGACCCAGTACTTC.

This clonotype was recorded at least ten times. Here the CDR3 reads CSATSASTDTQYF. The CDR3 DNA sequence: TGCAGTGCTACGAGTGCTAGCACAGATACGCAGTATTTT. The chain couples TRBV20-1 to TRBJ2-3; the D is unclear. CDR1 DFQATT and CDR2 SNEGSKA come from the germline V gene (reference sequence). The length of the CDR3 is 13 residues. V lost 4 bases and J lost 0, with 8 bases in between.

The chain uses TRBV7-2 and TRBJ2-7; 10 bases align to TRBD2. The germline V gene has CDR1 SGHTA and CDR2 FQGNSA. After removal of 5 bases from V and 7 bases from J, the junction contained 11 bases not matched to a gene. This CDR3 spans 15 amino acids. The CDR3 DNA follows: TGTGCCAGCAGCCAACGGACTAGCGGCTACAATGAGCAGTACGTC. This sequence encodes CASSQRTSGYNEQYV.

The genes are TRBV6-1 and TRBJ2-1; D tentatively reads TRBD1 or TRBD2 (6 bases each). The CDR3 is made up of 16 amino acids. V was pared by 7 bases and J by 2 bases, with 18 bases between. Germline V gene lookup returns CDR1 MNHNS and CDR2 SASEGT. CDR3 nucleotides: TGTGCCAGCACCCTACTGGCCGGGGGCACCTACAATGAGCAGTTCTTC. Protein product: CASTLLAGGTYNEQFF.

This chain links TRBV18 with TRBJ2-7; D uncertain. This CDR3 is built from 16 residues. V was pared by 2 bases and J by 0 bases, with 14 bases between. Germline CDR1 reads KGHSH; CDR2 reads LQKENI. The CDR3 DNA sequence: TGTGCCAGCTCACCAATTGGTCAGGTTAGCTCCTACGAGCAGTACGTC. It specifies CASSPIGQVSSYEQYV.

This clonotype was picked up a small number of times. The chain joins TRBV7-6 to TRBJ1-1, with D hard to call. Trimming stripped 1 base from V and 0 bases from J, with 6 bases between. Germline CDR1 SGHVS, CDR2 FNYEAQ. The CDR3 loop spans 14 amino acids. CDR3 DNA sequence: TGTGCCAGCAGCTTAGGGTACATGAACACTGAAGCTTTCTTT. Residues: CASSLGYMNTEAFF.

This clonotype has at least ten counts. The V gene is TRBV27, the J gene TRBJ2-7; D is unresolved. Trimming left V 4 bases short and J 7 bases short, with 2 bases between. CDR1 MNHEY and CDR2 SMNVEV come from the germline V gene (reference sequence). This CDR3 has 9 residues. The CDR3 DNA is TGTGCCAGCAGTTCGGAGCAGTACGTC. Translation: CASSSEQYV.

This sequence joins TRBV27 and TRBJ1-2, with TRBD1 as a possible D gene (5 bases). Germline V gene sequence: CDR1 MNHEY, CDR2 SMNVEV (reference sequence). With 8 bases removed from V and 3 bases from J, the gap between germline ends came to 16 bases. The CDR3 runs to 14 residues. CDR3: CASWPHGGDYGYTF. The CDR3 DNA sequence: TGTGCCAGCTGGCCCCACGGAGGGGACTATGGCTACACCTTC.

The sample holds a few counts of this clonotype. The genes are TRBV20-1 and TRBJ2-6; no clear D. Germline V gene lookup returns CDR1 DFQATT and CDR2 SNEGSKA (reference sequence). This CDR3 is built from 15 residues. Trimming removed 3 bases at V and 0 bases at J, with 9 bases between. The CDR3 DNA sequence: TGCAGTGCTAGGTCACAGTACTCTGGGGCCAACGTCCTGACTTTC. Translating it yields CSARSQYSGANVLTF.

The chain carries TRBV19 and TRBJ2-5; maybe TRBD1 (5 bases). Germline loops: CDR1 LNHDA, CDR2 SQIVND (reference sequence). The CDR3 consists of 15 residues. The ends were cut back, 2 bases at V and 5 bases at J, with 15 bases in the middle. CDR3 DNA sequence: TGTGCCAGTAGTATAAACGAAGGGGCCGGCGAGACCCAGTACTTC. This encodes CASSINEGAGETQYF.

The sample holds one count of this clonotype. In nucleotides, the CDR3 is TGTGCCAGCAGTTTACAAGAAGGGAAGTTCGCTGAAGCTTTCTTT. Its protein is CASSLQEGKFAEAFF. This rearrangement joins TRBV12-3 or TRBV12-4 to TRBJ1-1; D is uncertain. The CDR3 contains 15 residues. V was clipped by 2 bases and J by 6 bases, with 16 bases between them.

This clonotype turned up a few times. The chain carries TRBV25-1 and TRBJ2-3; 11 bases are shared with TRBD2. The CDR3 loop spans 17 amino acids. The germline gives CDR1 MGHDK, CDR2 SYGVNS. V lost 5 bases to trimming and J lost 6 bases; unmatched junction nucleotides: 13. CDR3: CASSPLWLAGGGDTQYF. The CDR3 DNA reads as TGTGCCAGCAGTCCGTTGTGGCTAGCGGGAGGAGGGGATACGCAGTATTTT.

This clonotype was counted many times. The rearrangement uses TRBV6-1 and TRBJ2-1, with TRBD2 matching over 7 bases. Germline V lookup: CDR1 MNHNS, CDR2 SASEGT. There are 15 residues in the CDR3. V was pared by 4 bases and J by 4 bases, with 7 bases of the junction left unmatched. In DNA form, the CDR3 reads TGTGCCAGCAGTGTTCGACTAGCCGTTTACAATGAGCAGTTCTTC. Translated, it gives CASSVRLAVYNEQFF.

This clonotype has ten or more counts. V usage is TRBV6-1 and J usage is TRBJ1-2, with 7 bases lining up with TRBD1. The CDR3 runs 15 residues. Germline V lookup: CDR1 MNHNS, CDR2 SASEGT. V shed 5 bases, J shed 3 bases, and the junction held 9 bases outside the gene matches. The DNA of the CDR3 is TGTGCCAGCAGTAACAGGGACAGCGCAGACTATGGCTACACCTTC. Protein sequence: CASSNRDSADYGYTF.